The source of this T cell receptor (beta chain) is a study of blood T cell repertoires in COVID-19. Overall study context: Samples came from the United States, Italy and Spain, spanning acute and convalescent COVID-19.

The repertoire was sequenced with immunoSEQ multiplex PCR; TCRdb's copy has only in-frame clones and lacks some. The table lists fewer than 150,000 clones, almost 90% of them singletons, with roughly 10% in the top ten. Specimen: peripheral blood. The receptor was isolated from a middle-aged man with active or convalescent COVID-19.

CDR3 nucleotide sequence: TGTGCCAGCAGTTTCGGGACAGGGATCCAAGAGACCCAGTACTTC. It is translated as CASSFGTGIQETQYF. This rearrangement joins TRBV28 to TRBJ2-5; 9 positions agree with TRBD1. Germline assignment: CDR1 MDHEN and CDR2 SYDVKM. The ends lost 3 bases at V and 1 base at J; junction bases unmatched: 3. The CDR3 consists of 15 residues.